Sequencing of this T cell receptor (beta chain) was carried out in a study of blood T cell repertoires in COVID-19. Study-level information: Acute and convalescent COVID-19 samples came from the United States, Italy and Spain. T cells, B-cell-depleted T cells, or PBMCs provided the cDNA or gDNA that served as material.

In the source study's methods: Amplification with reference gene primers provided the estimates of nucleated cell counts. Sequencing used immunoSEQ multiplex PCR; TCRdb keeps in-frame clones, though not all of them. V, J and clone size are taken as reported in that table, and D and trimming were inferred from the DNA itself. The table includes about 130,000 clones, roughly 82% detected once. This CDR3 has 14 amino acids. Germline CDR1 is SGHAT and CDR2 is FQDESV (reference sequence). Germline trimming cut 2 bases from V and 5 bases from J; bases unmatched to any gene: 5. The V and J genes are TRBV11-1 and TRBJ2-5, with 7 bases that match TRBD1. Sequencing input: peripheral blood. The receptor comes from a human donor in a cohort sampled during active COVID-19. CDR3 DNA sequence: TGTGCCAGCAGCTTACAAGACAGGGTTGAGACCCAGTACTTC. Its protein product is CASSLQDRVETQYF.